Given below is one TCR beta chain in context. In the authors' methods: Cell counts per sample came from amplifying reference gene primers. Sequenced by immunoSEQ multiplex PCR; TCRdb stores in-frame clones only, minus some. V, J and clone size are those of that table, while D and trimming were read from the DNA. The table has about 150,000 clones, approximately 86% seen once. Donors were grouped by their self-reported clinical history. Donors in Cohort 3 who had recovered were those with two negative PCRs, healthcare professional clearance, or resolution of their symptoms. This CDR3 is built from 14 residues. The germline V gene encodes CDR1 MNHEY and CDR2 SVGAGI. V lost 9 bases to trimming and J lost 1 base, with 13 bases between them. This sample stems from a study of blood T cell repertoires in COVID-19. For the study at large: Material from acute and convalescent COVID-19 was sourced from the United States, Italy and Spain.

This receptor was obtained from a woman between 35 and 50 years old who had recovered from COVID-19. The sequencing input was PBMCs or T cells enriched from blood (not recorded which). The rearrangement links TRBV6-5 to TRBJ2-1, with D perhaps TRBD2 (5 bases). DNA for the CDR3: TGTGCCAGTTCCGAGGGTGTTTCCTACAATGAGCAGTTCTTC. Its protein is CASSEGVSYNEQFF.